The 30 T cell receptor beta chains below all came from one sample that was sequenced in a study of identical twins (dated by TCRdb to the mid-2010s). The library was obtained by 5' RACE. Data came from an Illumina HiSeq 2000. In-frame beta chains were kept once TCRdb had trimmed the public reads at Q25 with fastp and called clones with MiXCR. Here each entry gathers all rows of one CDR3 protein and keeps the most common genes and DNA. Counted in this sample were around 100,000 distinct CDR3 sequences; less than 6.5% of them appeared once. The top ten hold less than 15% of the sample. Source material: memory T cells sorted from blood. This sample's cell subset or site label indicates: CD45RO+ enriched T cells. These receptors were collected from a woman aged 50 to 65 in good health.

This clonotype has at least ten counts. The chain combines TRBV6-1 with TRBJ1-1; the D is unclear. CDR1 and CDR2 from the germline V gene are MNHNS and SASEGT. CDR3 length: 14 residues. V shed 7 bases and J shed 5 bases, with 17 bases lying between them. CDR3 DNA sequence: TGTGCCAGCACCCAAACTACAGTTGGGACTGAAGCTTTCTTT. Encoded protein: CASTQTTVGTEAFF.

V usage is TRBV27 and J usage is TRBJ1-1, with D tentatively TRBD1 (5 bases). The CDR3 consists of 17 residues. Germline CDR1 and CDR2: MNHEY and SMNVEV (reference sequence). V was pared by 6 bases and J by 1 base, with 21 bases between. The CDR3 is CASSYRGMTAWNTEAFF. In DNA, the CDR3 is TGTGCCAGCAGCTATAGGGGAATGACAGCTTGGAACACTGAAGCTTTCTTT.

The table lists this clonotype with a few counts. The chain employs TRBV20-1 and TRBJ2-7; D is unclear. V was cut by 1 base and J by 3 bases, with 10 bases left in between. The CDR3 consists of 13 residues. Germline V gene lookup returns CDR1 DFQATT and CDR2 SNEGSKA (reference sequence). For the CDR3, the DNA is TGCAGTGCTAGAGTCCAGGCCAGCTACGAGCAGTACTTC. This sequence encodes CSARVQASYEQYF.

This clonotype was recorded a few times. V gene TRBV7-6 combines with J gene TRBJ2-7; 7 positions match TRBD1. CDR3 length: 15 residues. Looked up from germline, CDR1 is SGHVS and CDR2 is FNYEAQ. V lost 5 bases, J lost 5 bases, and 12 bases stayed unmatched. The CDR3 nucleotides read TGTGCCAGCAGCCTTGACAGGGATTGCGCGGACGAGCAGTACGTC. Translating gives CASSLDRDCADEQYV.

Remarks on this clonotype: One end of the junction does not line up with germline, which may come from a read error. V and J are TRBV3-1 and TRBJ1-2; TRBD1 is a possible D gene (6 bases). CDR1 is LGHDT and CDR2 is YNNKEL in the germline V gene (reference sequence). The CDR3 is 14 amino acids. The DNA of the CDR3 is TGTGCCAGCAGCCAAGGGCAGGGGTGGGATGGCTACCCCTTC. This codes for CASSQGQGWDGYPF.

This clonotype was seen ten or more times. The chain combines TRBV21-1 with TRBJ2-5. TRBV21-1 is an annotated pseudogene. The CDR3 runs to 16 residues. CDR3 coding DNA: TGTGCCAGCAGCAAAGGGGCTCCAATGTACCAAGAGACCCAGTACTTC. Protein product: CASSKGAPMYQETQYF.

V is TRBV11-3 and J is TRBJ2-3; D remains unclear. Germline CDR1 and CDR2: SGHNT and YENEEA. There are 15 residues in the CDR3. V lost 4 bases to trimming and J lost 1 base, with 12 bases between them. The CDR3 bases are TGTGCCAGCAGCTCCTCGTCCGTCGGCACAGATACGCAGTATTTT. Translating it yields CASSSSSVGTDTQYF. The full variable domain, rest sourced from reference TRBV11-3 and TRBJ2-3, is EAGVVQSPRYKIIEKKQPVAFWCNPISGHNTLYWYLQNLGQGPELLIRYENEEAVDDSQLPKDRFSAERLKGVDSTLKIQPAELGDSAVYLCASSSSSVGTDTQYFGPGTRLTVL.

This clonotype has a count of ten or more. This rearrangement joins TRBV5-5 to TRBJ1-2; D is perhaps TRBD1 (5 bases). Germline V gene sequence: CDR1 SGHKS, CDR2 YYEKEE (reference sequence). The V end was cut by 4 bases, the J end by 8 bases, with 24 bases between. CDR3 length: 16 amino acids. CDR3 nucleotide sequence: TGTGCCAGCAGCCCAAACAGTGGGGCGCAGTTTTTGGGCTACACCTTC. Amino acid sequence: CASSPNSGAQFLGYTF.

A few counts support this clonotype. V gene TRBV30 combines with J gene TRBJ1-1; D possibly corresponds to TRBD1 (6 bases). Germline lookup yields CDR1 GTSNPN and CDR2 SVGIG (reference sequence). V shed 5 bases and J shed 7 bases, with 20 bases lying between them. The CDR3 covers 14 residues. As DNA, the CDR3 is TGTGCCTGGGAGCGGCCCGGACAGATTAGTGAAGCTTTCTTT. Protein product: CAWERPGQISEAFF.

This clonotype was picked up many times. Here the CDR3 DNA reads TGTGCCAGCAATCCGACAGGGAAAGATGAGCAGTTCTTC. Its protein product is CASNPTGKDEQFF. The genes are TRBV6-5 and TRBJ2-1, with 7 bases fitting TRBD1. Trimming removed 7 bases from V and 8 bases from J; junction bases left unmatched: 8. CDR3 length: 13 amino acids. Germline V gene data show CDR1 as MNHEY and CDR2 as SVGAGI.

This clonotype was observed at least ten times. In nucleotides, the CDR3 is TGCAGCGTTGAAGATCCGGGGAGTGAGCAGTTCTTC. Protein: CSVEDPGSEQFF. V usage is TRBV29-1 and J usage is TRBJ2-1, with D possibly being TRBD2 (5 bases). In germline, CDR1 is SQVTM, CDR2 ANQGSEA. The CDR3 totals 12 residues. V lost 0 bases, J lost 9 bases, and 9 bases lay in between.

This clonotype has a count of ten or more. The chain carries TRBV6-5 and TRBJ2-1; 7 bases are shared with TRBD2. Germline V lookup: CDR1 MNHEY, CDR2 SVGAGI. The CDR3 extends over 13 amino acids. With V trimmed by 6 bases and J by 7 bases, 6 bases remained unmatched. The CDR3 region has the DNA TGTGCCAGCAGCCGGACTAGTTTGAATGAGCAGTTCTTC. Its protein is CASSRTSLNEQFF.

In its sample, this clonotype was seen a few times. The genes are TRBV5-6 and TRBJ2-1; 7 bases are a match to TRBD2. The V segment lost 6 bases and the J segment 6 bases; nucleotides outside the gene matches: 15. The V gene's germline CDR1 is SGHDT and CDR2 YYEEEE. This CDR3 has 16 amino acids. As DNA, the CDR3 is TGTGCCAGCACCACTTATCCGGGACTAACCCTCAATGAGCAGTTCTTC. Its translation is CASTTYPGLTLNEQFF.

In its sample, this clonotype was seen many times. J is TRBJ2-5 and V is TRBV4-2; D possibly corresponds to TRBD1 (6 bases). The CDR3 is 14 residues long. Germline V lookup: CDR1 LGHNA, CDR2 YNFKEQ. V lost 0 bases and J 2 bases, leaving 7 bases between the germline ends. CDR3 residues: CASSQDGQQETQYF. In DNA form, the CDR3 reads TGTGCCAGCAGCCAAGACGGACAGCAAGAGACCCAGTACTTC.

This clonotype occurred a few times. For the CDR3, the DNA is TGCGCCAGCAGCCCTCAAGAGGGCGACACCGGGGAGCTGTTTTTT. Translated, it gives CASSPQEGDTGELFF. The chain recombines TRBV5-1 with TRBJ2-2, with D possibly being TRBD2 (5 bases). Trimming cost V 4 bases and J 3 bases, with 13 bases left between them. The CDR3 sequence is 15 residues long. Germline-derived CDR1 and CDR2 are SGHRS and YFSETQ.

This clonotype was seen ten or more times. V usage is TRBV9 and J usage is TRBJ2-1, with 11 bases lining up with TRBD2. Germline V gives CDR1 SGDLS, CDR2 YYNGEE. The CDR3 runs to 15 residues. V lost 5 bases to trimming and J lost 7 bases; unmatched junction nucleotides: 8. The CDR3 spells CASSFTSGRMNEQFF. In DNA form, the CDR3 reads TGTGCCAGCAGTTTTACTAGCGGGAGAATGAATGAGCAGTTCTTC. Combining the CDR3 with reference TRBV9 and TRBJ2-1 gives the whole variable domain DSGVTQTPKHLITATGQRVTLRCSPRSGDLSVYWYQQSLDQGLQFLIQYYNGEERAKGNILERFSAQQFPDLHSELNLSSLELGDSALYFCASSFTSGRMNEQFFGPGTRLTVL.

This clonotype came up many times. The chain recombines TRBV2 with TRBJ2-7, with D tentatively TRBD2 (6 bases). V lost 7 bases and J 4 bases, leaving 14 bases between the germline ends. Germline V gives CDR1 SNHLY, CDR2 FYNNEI. This CDR3 is 13 amino acids long. The CDR3 is CASKAGTSYEQYF. In DNA form, the CDR3 reads TGTGCCAGCAAGGCAGGGACTTCTTACGAGCAGTACTTC.

The sample holds many counts of this clonotype. V gene TRBV12-3 or TRBV12-4 combines with J gene TRBJ2-7; 13 bases map to TRBD2. The CDR3 totals 16 residues. V gave up 3 bases and J gave up 0 bases; unmatched junction bases: 2. The CDR3 DNA sequence: TGTGCCAGCAGTTTGGGACTAGCGGGATCCTCCTACGAGCAGTACTTC. As protein: CASSLGLAGSSYEQYF.

This clonotype has ten or more counts. The V and J genes are TRBV19 and TRBJ1-2; 9 bases fit TRBD1. V shed 7 bases and J 4 bases; nucleotides not matched to a gene: 4. Germline V gene data show CDR1 as LNHDA and CDR2 as SQIVND (reference sequence). CDR3 length: 13 residues. The CDR3 sequence is CASTMTGGYGYTF. The CDR3 bases are TGTGCCAGTACCATGACAGGGGGCTATGGCTACACCTTC. The full variable domain, completed using reference TRBV19 and TRBJ1-2, is DGGITQSPKYLFRKEGQNVTLSCEQNLNHDAMYWYRQDPGQGLRLIYYSQIVNDFQKGDIAEGYSVSREKKESFPLTVTSAQKNPTAFYLCASTMTGGYGYTFGSGTRLTVV.

Concerning this clonotype itself: This clone may be a read error of a much larger clone one base away. This sequence joins TRBV30 and TRBJ2-5; the D gene could be TRBD1 or TRBD2 (5 bases each). CDR3 size: 11 residues. Trimming took off 5 bases at V and 3 bases at J, with 7 bases between the two ends. The germline gives CDR1 GTSNPN, CDR2 SVGIG (reference sequence). CDR3 loop: CAWGTKETQYF. DNA for the CDR3: TGTGCCTGGGGGACGAAAGAGACCCAGTACTTC.

This clonotype was found many times. The CDR3 loop is CASSFGREYNEQFF. For the CDR3, the DNA is TGTGCCAGCAGTTTCGGGCGGGAGTACAATGAGCAGTTCTTC. The gene calls are TRBV12-3 or TRBV12-4 and TRBJ2-1; 7 nucleotides match TRBD2. J gave up 4 bases and V 3 bases, and 3 bases lay outside the gene matches. CDR3 size: 14 residues.

The sample holds a few counts of this clonotype. The chain employs TRBV6-5 and TRBJ2-1; 10 nucleotides match TRBD2. Germline V gene data show CDR1 as MNHEY and CDR2 as SVGAGI. V gave up 6 bases and J gave up 8 bases; unmatched junction bases: 10. The CDR3 consists of 15 residues. The CDR3, as DNA: TGTGCCAGCAGCGCCCTAGCGGGAGTTCGGCATGAGCAGTTCTTC. Translation: CASSALAGVRHEQFF.

This clonotype came up many times. The chain links TRBV5-1 to TRBJ2-1; D not resolved. The CDR3 has 14 amino acids. In germline, CDR1 is SGHRS, CDR2 YFSETQ. The V and J ends lost 2 bases and 6 bases respectively, with 12 bases between them. This CDR3 is CASSFSRLINEQFF. The CDR3 DNA reads as TGCGCCAGCAGCTTTTCAAGACTCATCAATGAGCAGTTCTTC.

The V call is TRBV2, the J call TRBJ2-5; perhaps TRBD1 as D (6 bases). Trimming cost V 7 bases and J 3 bases, with 12 bases left between them. The CDR3 spans 13 residues. In germline, CDR1 is SNHLY, CDR2 FYNNEI. This CDR3 reads CASISHREETQYF. The CDR3 DNA follows: TGTGCCAGCATCAGCCACAGGGAAGAGACCCAGTACTTC.

This clonotype was found many times. This sequence joins TRBV7-2 and TRBJ1-1, with a possible D match to TRBD1 (5 bases). The germline V gene has CDR1 SGHTA and CDR2 FQGNSA. Trimming removed 5 bases from V and 6 bases from J, with 13 bases in between. The CDR3 has 13 residues. Written as DNA, the CDR3 is TGTGCCAGCAGCCCCCGAAGGGGTGCTGAAGCTTTCTTT. Protein: CASSPRRGAEAFF. Drawing the rest from reference TRBV7-2 and TRBJ1-1, the complete variable domain is GAGVSQSPSNKVTEKGKDVELRCDPISGHTALYWYRQSLGQGLEFLIYFQGNSAPDKSGLPSDRFSAERTGGSVSTLTIQRTQQEDSAVYLCASSPRRGAEAFFGQGTRLTVV.

At least ten counts were recorded for this clonotype. As DNA, the CDR3 is TGTGCCAGCATAACGTACACCGGGGAGCTGTTTTTT. This gives the protein CASITYTGELFF. The V and J genes are TRBV3-1 and TRBJ2-2, with D unclear. The V gene lost 7 bases and the J gene lost 3 bases, with 6 bases spanning the gap. The CDR3 totals 12 residues. Germline-derived CDR1 and CDR2 are LGHDT and YNNKEL (reference sequence).

This clonotype was detected ten times or more. V usage is TRBV7-3 and J usage is TRBJ1-1; D gene ambiguous. The CDR3 is 14 residues long. The V gene lost 6 bases and the J gene lost 3 bases, with 14 bases spanning the gap. Germline lookup yields CDR1 SGHTA and CDR2 FQGTGA. CDR3 region: CASRWGLNDTEAFF. CDR3 sequence (DNA): TGTGCCAGCAGGTGGGGTCTTAACGACACTGAAGCTTTCTTT.

This clonotype was seen many times. The chain is built from TRBV10-3 and TRBJ2-7; 7 nucleotides agree with TRBD2. Germline values: CDR1 ENHRY, CDR2 SYGVKD. The trim removed 5 bases at V and 0 bases at J, leaving 4 bases unmatched. This CDR3 has 14 amino acids. The CDR3 loop reads CAISWGTTSYEQYF. Here the CDR3 DNA reads TGTGCCATCAGTTGGGGGACTACCTCCTACGAGCAGTACTTC.

In this sample, this clonotype turned up many times. The chain recombines TRBV12-3 or TRBV12-4 with TRBJ2-7, with 12 bases matching TRBD2. This CDR3 is 17 amino acids long. V lost 2 bases and J lost 4; bases outside the gene matches: 9. The CDR3 here is CASSLSDRLAGVYEQYV. In nucleotides, the CDR3 is TGTGCCAGCAGTTTATCCGATCGACTAGCGGGAGTATACGAGCAGTACGTC.

This clonotype was detected ten times or more. This rearrangement joins TRBV25-1 to TRBJ2-1; D gene uncertain. Germline V gene data show CDR1 as MGHDK and CDR2 as SYGVNS. Trimming cost V 5 bases and J 8 bases, with 7 bases left between them. The CDR3 extends over 11 amino acids. The CDR3 loop reads CASSNKYEQFF. In nucleotides, the CDR3 is TGTGCCAGCAGTAATAAGTATGAGCAGTTCTTC.